This entry lists 18 T cell receptor beta chains sequenced from one sample in a study of regulatory T cells in long-lasting Graves disease. Time point noted: newly diagnosed GD, antithyroid drugs for less than 3 months. Scientists built the TCR library using RNA that was extracted from PBMCs. The TCR beta library used iRepertoire HTBI primers with Arm-PCR amplification of CDR3. Via MiXCR, TCRdb re-called the multiplex PCR reads, giving one row per CDR3 protein. In the table there are 360,000 or so distinct CDR3 sequences, about 12% of which are singletons. In addition, the sample was reused for a study of T cells in Graves' hyperthyroidism and ophthalmopathy.

Source: peripheral blood mononuclear cells (PBMCs), taken at new diagnosis, from a patient treated with antithyroid drugs. These receptors were obtained from a woman younger than 35 with Graves disease.

This clonotype was seen repeatedly, ten times or more. The genes are TRBV20-1 and TRBJ2-7; D call uncertain. The CDR3 spans 12 residues. Trimming took 2 bases from V and 4 from J, leaving 9 bases between them. Germline CDR1 DFQATT, CDR2 SNEGSKA (reference sequence). CDR3 nucleotide sequence: TGCAGTGCTAGAACTCGTTGGTACGAGCAGTACTTC. It translates to CSARTRWYEQYF.

This clonotype was counted many times. This chain links TRBV20-1 with TRBJ2-7; D is ambiguous. Trimming took off 0 bases at V and 1 base at J, with 10 bases between the two ends. The CDR3 is made up of 14 amino acids. Germline V gives CDR1 DFQATT, CDR2 SNEGSKA (reference sequence). The CDR3 bases are TGCAGTGCTAGAGATTGGCTAGTATCCTACGAGCAGTACTTC. It encodes CSARDWLVSYEQYF.

In its sample, this clonotype was seen many times. The V gene is TRBV13, the J gene TRBJ2-7; D may be TRBD1 (5 bases). Per germline, CDR1 PRHDT and CDR2 FYEKMQ (reference sequence). The CDR3 consists of 15 residues. V shed 4 bases and J shed 7 bases, with 20 bases lying between them. The CDR3 sequence: CASSSLAGIPREQYF. The CDR3 nucleotides read TGTGCCAGCAGCTCCCTGGCAGGGATCCCCCGGGAGCAGTACTTC.

This sequence joins TRBV7-9 and TRBJ2-7, with 7 bases aligning to TRBD2. This CDR3 region has 13 residues. CDR1 and CDR2 from the germline V gene are SEHNR and FQNEAQ (reference sequence). The junction had 8 bases not matched to a gene; V was cut back by 6 bases and J by 6 bases. The CDR3 sequence: CASRAGSFSEQYF. The CDR3 DNA reads TGTGCCAGCAGAGCGGGATCCTTTTCCGAGCAGTACTTC. Together with reference TRBV7-9 and TRBJ2-7, the CDR3 gives the full variable domain: DTGVSQNPRHKITKRGQNVTFRCDPISEHNRLYWYRQTLGQGPEFLTYFQNEAQLEKSRLLSDRFSAERPKGSFSTLEIQRTEQGDSAMYLCASRAGSFSEQYFGPGTRLTVT.

This clonotype was observed at least ten times. The chain carries TRBV28 and TRBJ1-4, with D perhaps matching TRBD1 (5 bases). The CDR3 runs 16 residues. The V end was cut by 7 bases, the J end by 8 bases, with 23 bases between. Germline V CDR1 and CDR2: MDHEN, SYDVKM. The CDR3 loop reads CASTLRVYGGIEKLFF. As DNA, the CDR3 is TGTGCCAGCACCCTCAGGGTCTACGGGGGAATAGAAAAACTGTTTTTT. Filled out from reference TRBV28 and TRBJ1-4, the complete variable domain reads DVKVTQSSRYLVKRTGEKVFLECVQDMDHENMFWYRQDPGLGLRLIYFSYDVKMKEKGDIPEGYSVSREKKERFSLILESASTNQTSMYLCASTLRVYGGIEKLFFGSGTQLSVL.

This clonotype was seen ten or more times. The J gene is TRBJ1-1, the V gene TRBV5-1, with 11 bases fitting TRBD1. The CDR3 has 15 residues. Germline loops: CDR1 SGHRS, CDR2 YFSETQ. With V trimmed by 3 bases and J by 0 bases, 1 base remained unmatched. CDR3 DNA sequence: TGCGCCAGCAGCTCGGGACAGGGGGTGAACACTGAAGCTTTCTTT. Residues: CASSSGQGVNTEAFF.

This clonotype was found many times. The rearrangement links TRBV11-1 to TRBJ2-1; TRBD1 agrees at 8 bases. The CDR3 has 16 residues. CDR1 is SGHAT, CDR2 FQDESV, per germline (reference sequence). V was clipped by 5 bases and J by 3 bases; unmatched bases: 9. The CDR3 region has the DNA TGTGCCAGCAGCAAACCAGGGGGCGCGGGCTACAATGAGCAGTTCTTC. Amino acids: CASSKPGGAGYNEQFF.

In its sample, this clonotype was seen many times. This chain connects TRBV4-1 to TRBJ2-7; 9 bases align to TRBD2. The V and J ends lost 1 base and 0 bases, in that order; junction bases with no gene match: 4. The CDR3 spans 16 residues. Germline-derived CDR1 and CDR2 are MGHRA and YSYEKL. DNA of the CDR3: TGCGCCAGCAGCCAAGTAGCGGGGGAGAGCTCCTACGAGCAGTACGTC. Its translation is CASSQVAGESSYEQYV.

This clonotype came up many times. The gene calls are TRBV30 and TRBJ1-3; D unclear. V gave up 4 bases and J gave up 11 bases, with 15 bases separating them. Germline V gene data show CDR1 as GTSNPN and CDR2 as SVGIG (reference sequence). This CDR3 has 12 residues. As DNA, the CDR3 is TGTGCCTGGAAGCGGACGGGCCCAGCCATATATTTT. This sequence encodes CAWKRTGPAIYF.

There are many counts of this clonotype. The chain recombines TRBV9 with TRBJ2-2; no clear D gene. The V end lost 0 bases, the J end lost 0 bases, and 9 bases lay between the germline ends. From germline, CDR1 is SGDLS and CDR2 YYNGEE. This CDR3 region has 16 residues. CDR3 loop: CASSVATRANTGELFF. The CDR3 nucleotides are TGTGCCAGCAGCGTAGCTACGCGCGCGAACACCGGGGAGCTGTTTTTT.

At least ten counts were recorded for this clonotype. The V and J genes are TRBV20-1 and TRBJ2-7; 7 bases are a match to TRBD1. Germline V gives CDR1 DFQATT, CDR2 SNEGSKA (reference sequence). The CDR3 contains 14 residues. Trimming cost V 6 bases and J 7 bases; bases outside gene matches: 15. The CDR3 loop is CSATGTDLRLEQYV. CDR3 sequence (DNA): TGCAGTGCCACCGGGACAGATCTACGATTGGAGCAGTACGTC.

The rearrangement links TRBV6-2 or TRBV6-3 to TRBJ2-1; TRBD1 matches at 12 bases. The CDR3 runs to 15 residues. V lost 4 bases and J lost 9; bases outside the gene matches: 7. Germline-derived CDR1 and CDR2 are MNHEY and SVGEGT. CDR3 region: CASSSGDRGQVEQFF. For the CDR3, the DNA is TGTGCCAGCAGTTCGGGGGACAGGGGGCAGGTTGAGCAGTTCTTC.

The chain is built from TRBV6-5 and TRBJ1-2, with D unresolved. Germline CDR1 MNHEY, CDR2 SVGAGI. CDR3 length: 15 residues. Trimming took 0 bases from V and 7 from J, leaving 15 bases between them. The CDR3 reads CASSYSAPIPGGYTF. CDR3 DNA: TGTGCCAGCAGTTACTCAGCTCCAATACCGGGTGGCTACACCTTC.

This clonotype was observed a few times. The chain combines TRBV2 with TRBJ2-1; D gene unclear. The V gene's germline CDR1 is SNHLY and CDR2 FYNNEI. The CDR3 has 15 amino acids. Deletions cut 8 bases from V and 0 bases from J, with 14 bases between. The CDR3 DNA sequence: TGTGCCAGCTCCCGTGAAGTAGGCTCCTACAATGAGCAGTTCTTC. Translated: CASSREVGSYNEQFF.

In its sample, this clonotype was seen many times. CDR3: CASSYTRRGVVSPLHF. DNA of the CDR3: TGTGCCAGCAGTTACACTCGCAGGGGGGTTGTATCACCCCTCCACTTT. The chain carries TRBV6-5 and TRBJ1-6, with 7 bases fitting TRBD1. Germline CDR1 reads MNHEY; CDR2 reads SVGAGI. J lost 10 bases, V lost 2 bases, and 11 bases had no gene match. The CDR3 length is 16 residues.

This clonotype has ten or more counts. The chain links TRBV20-1 to TRBJ2-7, with D tentatively TRBD1 or TRBD2 (5 bases each). Germline CDR1 is DFQATT and CDR2 is SNEGSKA (reference sequence). Trimming pared 1 base from V and 1 base from J, leaving 8 bases between. This CDR3 has 13 amino acids. The CDR3 region is CSARAGPSYEQYV. CDR3 coding DNA: TGCAGTGCTAGAGCGGGGCCTTCCTACGAGCAGTACGTC.

This clonotype was counted many times. This rearrangement joins TRBV20-1 to TRBJ2-1; 7 nucleotides align to TRBD2. Germline CDR1 DFQATT, CDR2 SNEGSKA (reference sequence). The CDR3 loop spans 14 amino acids. J lost 8 bases, V lost 6 bases, and 13 bases had no gene match. The CDR3 sequence: CSATRSGIGHEQFF. Here the CDR3 DNA reads TGCAGTGCCACCCGGAGCGGGATCGGGCATGAGCAGTTCTTC.

This clonotype occurred many times. This chain uses TRBV7-8 with TRBJ1-4; D not certain. Between the trimmed V and J ends, which lost 0 bases and 7 bases, there was a span of 12 bases. The CDR3 totals 15 residues. Germline V gene lookup returns CDR1 SGHVS and CDR2 FQNEAQ. CDR3 DNA: TGTGCCAGCAGCTTAGCGACCGGGTTTGGTGAAAAACTGTTTTTT. It is translated as CASSLATGFGEKLFF.